This entry lists 6 T cell receptor beta chains sequenced from one sample in a study of T-cell memory formation after mild COVID-19. TCRdb passed the 5' RACE reads through MiXCR, listing each CDR3 protein once. The data hold around 470,000 distinct CDR3 sequences, with 20% observed a single time. Sample: PBMCs or a T cell subset sorted from them (not recorded which). The receptors come from an adult woman who had mild COVID-19 (a few samples of this study predate the infection). Cell type and time point are not known.

V is TRBV6-4 and J is TRBJ1-2; D may be TRBD1 (6 bases). The CDR3 extends over 13 amino acids. Germline-derived CDR1 and CDR2 are MRHNA and SNTAGT. V shed 6 bases and J shed 4 bases, with 12 bases lying between them. This chain's CDR3 is CASSVRGFYGYTF. CDR3 nucleotides: TGTGCCAGCAGCGTCAGGGGATTCTATGGCTACACCTTC.

This clonotype was recorded a few times. The chain is built from TRBV20-1 and TRBJ2-2; 7 positions match TRBD1. With V trimmed by 0 bases and J by 2 bases, 6 bases remained unmatched. The V gene's germline CDR1 is DFQATT and CDR2 SNEGSKA (reference sequence). This CDR3 comprises 16 residues. The CDR3 bases are TGCAGTGCTAGAGATACTTACAGGGGTAACACCGGGGAGCTGTTTTTT. Protein sequence: CSARDTYRGNTGELFF.

This clonotype came up a few times. CDR3 nucleotide sequence: TGTGCCAGCAGTTACTCGCGCAGGGTCTACGAGCAGTACTTC. Translated: CASSYSRRVYEQYF. The chain links TRBV6-5 to TRBJ2-7; D possibly corresponds to TRBD1 (5 bases). Germline V gene data show CDR1 as MNHEY and CDR2 as SVGAGI. Trimming took off 0 bases at V and 3 bases at J, with 9 bases between the two ends. This CDR3 comprises 14 residues.

The rearrangement uses TRBV20-1 and TRBJ1-4; 8 bases are shared with TRBD1. The trim removed 4 bases at V and 8 bases at J, leaving 6 bases unmatched. The CDR3 has 13 amino acids. The germline V gene encodes CDR1 DFQATT and CDR2 SNEGSKA (reference sequence). The DNA of the CDR3 is TGCAGTGCTAACTCAGGGGGCAACGAAAAACTGTTTTTT. Its translation: CSANSGGNEKLFF.

This clonotype was found a few times. The CDR3: CASSRDRGEEKLFF. DNA for the CDR3: TGTGCCAGCAGCCGGGACAGGGGAGAGGAAAAACTGTTTTTT. The chain carries TRBV2 and TRBJ1-4; 10 bases align to TRBD1. This CDR3 is built from 14 residues. Germline V gene lookup returns CDR1 SNHLY and CDR2 FYNNEI. Unmatched junction bases numbered 6, after V lost 6 bases and J lost 8 bases.

This clonotype appeared a few times. J is TRBJ2-7 and V is TRBV27; weak D call: TRBD1 (6 bases). The CDR3 extends over 14 amino acids. V gave up 6 bases and J gave up 4 bases, with 16 bases separating them. CDR1 MNHEY and CDR2 SMNVEV come from the germline V gene (reference sequence). CDR3 DNA: TGTGCCAGCAGCCCCGACAGGAACCTGTACGAGCAGTACTTC. Protein: CASSPDRNLYEQYF.